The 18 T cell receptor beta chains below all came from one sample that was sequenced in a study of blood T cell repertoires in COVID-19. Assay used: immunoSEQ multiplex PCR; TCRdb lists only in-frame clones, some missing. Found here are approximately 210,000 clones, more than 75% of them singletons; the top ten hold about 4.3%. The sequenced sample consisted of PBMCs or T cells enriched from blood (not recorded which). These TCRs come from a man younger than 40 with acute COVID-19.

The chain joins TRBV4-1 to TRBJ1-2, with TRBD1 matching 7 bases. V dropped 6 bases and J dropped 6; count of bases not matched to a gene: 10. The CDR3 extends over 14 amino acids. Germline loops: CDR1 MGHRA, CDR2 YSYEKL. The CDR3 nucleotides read TGCGCCAGCAGTCCTATTCCCGGGACAGATGGCTACACCTTC. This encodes CASSPIPGTDGYTF.

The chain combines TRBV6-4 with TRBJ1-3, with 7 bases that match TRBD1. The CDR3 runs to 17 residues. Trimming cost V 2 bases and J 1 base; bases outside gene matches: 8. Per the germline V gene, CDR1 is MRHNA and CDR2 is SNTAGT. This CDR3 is CASSDATGLLSGNTIYF. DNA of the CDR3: TGTGCCAGCAGTGACGCGACAGGGCTTCTTTCTGGAAACACCATATATTTT.

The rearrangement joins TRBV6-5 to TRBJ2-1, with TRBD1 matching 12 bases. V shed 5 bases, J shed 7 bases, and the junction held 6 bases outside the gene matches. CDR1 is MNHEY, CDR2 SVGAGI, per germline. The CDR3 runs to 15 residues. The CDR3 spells CASSTRDRGHNEQFF. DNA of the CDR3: TGTGCCAGCAGTACCCGGGACAGGGGGCATAATGAGCAGTTCTTC.

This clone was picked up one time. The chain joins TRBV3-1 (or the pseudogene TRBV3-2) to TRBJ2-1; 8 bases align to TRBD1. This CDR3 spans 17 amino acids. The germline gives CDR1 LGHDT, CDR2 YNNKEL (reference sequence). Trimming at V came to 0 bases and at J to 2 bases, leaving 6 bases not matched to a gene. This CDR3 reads CASSQDSPGQAYNEQFF. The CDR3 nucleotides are TGTGCCAGCAGCCAAGACTCTCCGGGACAGGCCTACAATGAGCAGTTCTTC.

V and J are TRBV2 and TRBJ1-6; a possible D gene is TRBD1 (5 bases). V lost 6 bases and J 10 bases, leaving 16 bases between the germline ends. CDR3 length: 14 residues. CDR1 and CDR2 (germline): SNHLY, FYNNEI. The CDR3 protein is CASRPQGAGSPLHF. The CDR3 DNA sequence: TGTGCCAGCAGGCCCCAGGGTGCAGGCTCACCCCTCCACTTT.

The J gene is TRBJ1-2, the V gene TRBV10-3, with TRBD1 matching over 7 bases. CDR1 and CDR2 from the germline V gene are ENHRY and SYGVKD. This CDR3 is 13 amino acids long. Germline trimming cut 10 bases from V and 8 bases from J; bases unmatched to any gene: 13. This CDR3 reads CATGGFQGRGYTF. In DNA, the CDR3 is TGTGCCACAGGGGGGTTTCAGGGACGGGGCTACACCTTC.

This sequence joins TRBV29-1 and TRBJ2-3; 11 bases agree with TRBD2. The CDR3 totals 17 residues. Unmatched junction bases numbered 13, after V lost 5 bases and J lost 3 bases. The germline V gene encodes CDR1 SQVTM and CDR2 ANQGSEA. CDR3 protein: CSVPIAGGVYRTDTQYF. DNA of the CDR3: TGCAGCGTTCCTATAGCGGGGGGGGTTTATCGGACAGATACGCAGTATTTT.

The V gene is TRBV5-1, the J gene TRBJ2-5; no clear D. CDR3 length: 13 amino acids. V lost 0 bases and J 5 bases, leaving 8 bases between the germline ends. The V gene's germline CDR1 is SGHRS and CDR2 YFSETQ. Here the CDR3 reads CASSLGPWETQYF. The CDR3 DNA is TGCGCCAGCAGCTTGGGGCCTTGGGAGACCCAGTACTTC. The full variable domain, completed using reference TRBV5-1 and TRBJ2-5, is KAGVTQTPRYLIKTRGQQVTLSCSPISGHRSVSWYQQTPGQGLQFLFEYFSETQRNKGNFPGRFSGRQFSNSRSEMNVSTLELGDSALYLCASSLGPWETQYFGPGTRLLVL.

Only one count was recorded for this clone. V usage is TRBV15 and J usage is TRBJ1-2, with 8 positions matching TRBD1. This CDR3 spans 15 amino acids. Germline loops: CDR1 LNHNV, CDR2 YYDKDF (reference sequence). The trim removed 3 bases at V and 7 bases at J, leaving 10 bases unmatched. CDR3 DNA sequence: TGTGCCACCAGCAGGACAATGACAGGGGATCTTGGCTACACCTTC. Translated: CATSRTMTGDLGYTF.

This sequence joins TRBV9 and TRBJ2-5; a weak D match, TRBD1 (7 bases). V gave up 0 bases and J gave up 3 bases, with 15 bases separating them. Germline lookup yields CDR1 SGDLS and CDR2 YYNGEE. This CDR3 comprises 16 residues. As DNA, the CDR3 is TGTGCCAGCAGCGTAGTTGGAGGGGGCGCGAAAGAGACCCAGTACTTC. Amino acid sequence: CASSVVGGGAKETQYF.

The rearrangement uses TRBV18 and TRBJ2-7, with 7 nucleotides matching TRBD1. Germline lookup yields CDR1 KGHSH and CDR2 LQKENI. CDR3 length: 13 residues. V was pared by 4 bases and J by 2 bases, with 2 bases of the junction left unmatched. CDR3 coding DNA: TGTGCCAGCTCACTGGGACAGACCTACGAGCAGTACTTC. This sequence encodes CASSLGQTYEQYF.

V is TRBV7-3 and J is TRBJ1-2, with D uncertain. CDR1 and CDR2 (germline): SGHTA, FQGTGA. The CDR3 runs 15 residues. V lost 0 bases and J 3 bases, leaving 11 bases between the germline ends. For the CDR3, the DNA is TGTGCCAGCAGCTTAACAGGGAGTGAAGACTATGGCTACACCTTC. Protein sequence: CASSLTGSEDYGYTF.

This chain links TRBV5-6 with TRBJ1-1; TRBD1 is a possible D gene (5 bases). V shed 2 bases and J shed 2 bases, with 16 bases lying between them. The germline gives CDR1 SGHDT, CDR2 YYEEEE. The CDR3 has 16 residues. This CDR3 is CASSFQQAGSNTEAFF. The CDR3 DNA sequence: TGTGCCAGCAGCTTTCAACAGGCCGGATCCAACACTGAAGCTTTCTTT.

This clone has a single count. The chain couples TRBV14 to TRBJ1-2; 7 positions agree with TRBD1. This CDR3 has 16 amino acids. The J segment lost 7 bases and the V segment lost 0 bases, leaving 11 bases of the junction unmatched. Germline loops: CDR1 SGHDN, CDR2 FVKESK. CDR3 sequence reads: CASSQDLARGKSGYTF. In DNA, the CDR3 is TGTGCCAGCAGCCAAGATTTAGCCAGGGGGAAGAGTGGCTACACCTTC. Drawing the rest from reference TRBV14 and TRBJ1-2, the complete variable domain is EAGVTQFPSHSVIEKGQTVTLRCDPISGHDNLYWYRRVMGKEIKFLLHFVKESKQDESGMPNNRFLAERTGGTYSTLKVQPAELEDSGVYFCASSQDLARGKSGYTFGSGTRLTVV.

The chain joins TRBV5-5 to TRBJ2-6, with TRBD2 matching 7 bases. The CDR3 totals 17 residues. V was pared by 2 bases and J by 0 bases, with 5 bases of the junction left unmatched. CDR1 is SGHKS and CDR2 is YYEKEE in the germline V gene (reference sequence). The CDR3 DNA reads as TGTGCCAGCAGCTTCGCCTGGACTAGCTCTGGGGCCAACGTCCTGACTTTC. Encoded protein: CASSFAWTSSGANVLTF.

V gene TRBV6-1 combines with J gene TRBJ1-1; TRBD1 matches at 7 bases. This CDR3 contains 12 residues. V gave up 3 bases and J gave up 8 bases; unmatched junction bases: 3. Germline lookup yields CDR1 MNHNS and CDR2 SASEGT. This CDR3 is CASSDTTGEAFF. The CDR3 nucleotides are TGTGCCAGCAGTGACACGACAGGGGAAGCTTTCTTT.

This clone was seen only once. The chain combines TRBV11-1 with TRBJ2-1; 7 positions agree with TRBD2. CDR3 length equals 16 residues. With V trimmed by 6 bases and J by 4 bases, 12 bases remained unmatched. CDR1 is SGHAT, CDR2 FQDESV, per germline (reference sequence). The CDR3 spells CASSPAAGSRYNEQFF. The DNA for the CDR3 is TGTGCCAGCAGTCCTGCAGCGGGGAGCCGTTACAATGAGCAGTTCTTC.

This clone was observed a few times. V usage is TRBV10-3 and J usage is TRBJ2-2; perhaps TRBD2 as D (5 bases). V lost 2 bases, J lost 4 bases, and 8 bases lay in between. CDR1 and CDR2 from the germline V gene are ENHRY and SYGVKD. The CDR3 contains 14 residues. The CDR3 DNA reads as TGTGCCATCAGTGAGGGCCTAGCCACCGGGGAGCTGTTTTTT. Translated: CAISEGLATGELFF.